The 18 T cell receptor beta chains presented below share a single source sample, sequenced in a study of cytomegalovirus exposure and HLA in healthy donors (dated by TCRdb to between 2016 and 2019). Library preparation was by the immunoSEQ multiplex PCR assay. In its TCRdb copy, this immuneACCESS table keeps in-frame sequences only and misses some clones. Where compared with another copy, unresolved V genes explain less than half of these, and the others have no known cause. For this sample the table gives 120,000 or so clones, of which around nine tenths were detected only once. The leading ten clones occupy approximately 1.5% of the sample. The sequenced material came from PBMCs. The receptors stem from a man in his thirties or forties in good health and CMV-seronegative.

The chain combines TRBV12-5 with TRBJ2-1, with TRBD2 matching 13 bases. The V gene end was trimmed by 2 bases and the J gene end by 6 bases; junction bases not matched to a gene: 13. The germline CDR1 and CDR2 sequences are LGHNT and FRNRAP. The length of the CDR3 is 19 residues. The CDR3 sequence: CASGLIFLGTSGNLNEQFF. CDR3 DNA sequence: TGTGCTAGTGGTTTGATTTTTCTCGGGACTAGCGGGAACCTCAATGAGCAGTTCTTC.

The chain is built from TRBV2 and TRBJ2-7, with TRBD2 identical over 7 bases. The germline CDR1 and CDR2 sequences are SNHLY and FYNNEI. The V and J ends lost 7 bases and 1 base, in that order; junction bases with no gene match: 7. The CDR3 runs 14 residues. DNA for the CDR3: TGTGCCAGCAACGGCGGAGCGGGGTCCTACGAGCAGTACTTC. Protein product: CASNGGAGSYEQYF.

The sample holds a few counts of this clone. V usage is TRBV5-4 and J usage is TRBJ1-2; D unresolved. Germline CDR1 is SGHNT and CDR2 is YYREEE (reference sequence). The CDR3 totals 15 residues. V lost 7 bases and J 0 bases, leaving 16 bases between the germline ends. CDR3 sequence reads: CASGSPAGSNYGYTF. The CDR3 DNA is TGTGCCAGCGGCTCCCCGGCGGGTTCTAACTATGGCTACACCTTC.

The rearrangement uses TRBV10-1 and TRBJ2-5; D gene uncertain. The CDR3 contains 12 residues. Germline V lookup: CDR1 WNHNN, CDR2 SYGVQD (reference sequence). The ends were cut back, 8 bases at V and 2 bases at J, with 9 bases in the middle. The DNA of the CDR3 is TGCGCCAGCTCTCACAGACAAGAGACCCAGTACTTC. Amino acids: CASSHRQETQYF.

V usage is TRBV2 and J usage is TRBJ1-5, with D perhaps matching TRBD1 (5 bases). Trimming pared 7 bases from V and 0 bases from J, leaving 10 bases between. Germline CDR1 is SNHLY and CDR2 is FYNNEI. The CDR3 consists of 14 residues. The CDR3: CASNRGFSNQPQHF. DNA for the CDR3: TGTGCCAGCAATCGGGGGTTTAGCAATCAGCCCCAGCATTTT.

The chain uses TRBV11-2 and TRBJ2-1; a possible D gene is TRBD2 (5 bases). Germline lookup yields CDR1 SGHAT and CDR2 FQNNGV. Between the trimmed V and J ends, which lost 2 bases and 0 bases, there was a span of 20 bases. The CDR3 is 19 amino acids. CDR3 DNA: TGTGCCAGCAGCTTAACGAAGCGGATACCCGAAAGCTCCTACAATGAGCAGTTCTTC. Amino acid sequence: CASSLTKRIPESSYNEQFF. Drawing the rest from reference TRBV11-2 and TRBJ2-1, the complete variable domain is EAGVAQSPRYKIIEKRQSVAFWCNPISGHATLYWYQQILGQGPKLLIQFQNNGVVDDSQLPKDRFSAERLKGVDSTLKIQPAKLEDSAVYLCASSLTKRIPESSYNEQFFGPGTRLTVL.

This chain uses TRBV5-6 with TRBJ1-1; D might be TRBD1 (5 bases). The V gene lost 1 base and the J gene lost 11 bases, with 12 bases spanning the gap. The CDR3 is 12 amino acids. Germline CDR1 is SGHDT and CDR2 is YYEEEE. The DNA of the CDR3 is TGTGCCAGCAGCTTGCGCGGGGGAAGGGCTTTCTTT. It specifies CASSLRGGRAFF.

V is TRBV6-6 and J is TRBJ2-1; D not resolved. Trimming removed 4 bases from V and 7 bases from J, with 5 bases in between. Per germline, CDR1 MNHNY and CDR2 SVGAGI (reference sequence). The CDR3 has 11 amino acids. The CDR3 sequence is CASSLANEQFF. The CDR3 DNA follows: TGTGCCAGCAGTTTGGCAAATGAGCAGTTCTTC.

CDR3 nucleotides: TGTGCCAGCAGCCCGGACTATCCCGGGGAGCTGTTTTTT. Translating gives CASSPDYPGELFF. The J gene is TRBJ2-2, the V gene TRBV9; maybe TRBD2 (6 bases). V lost 4 bases to trimming and J lost 6 bases, with 10 bases between them. This CDR3 spans 13 amino acids. Germline V gives CDR1 SGDLS, CDR2 YYNGEE.

The chain links TRBV18 to TRBJ1-2, with 7 nucleotides matching TRBD1. The V and J ends lost 4 bases and 7 bases, in that order; junction bases with no gene match: 6. Germline V gene lookup returns CDR1 KGHSH and CDR2 LQKENI. CDR3 length equals 13 residues. This chain's CDR3 is CASSQGQEVGYTF. The DNA of the CDR3 is TGTGCCAGCTCACAAGGACAGGAGGTTGGCTACACCTTC.

The V call is TRBV7-2, the J call TRBJ1-6; a weak D match, TRBD1 (6 bases). The CDR3 has 15 amino acids. In germline, CDR1 is SGHTA, CDR2 FQGNSA. Trimming stripped 1 base from V and 7 bases from J, with 11 bases between. The CDR3 protein is CASSLGGGSNSPLHF. Here the CDR3 DNA reads TGTGCCAGCAGCTTAGGAGGGGGTAGCAATTCACCCCTCCACTTT.

The chain employs TRBV5-1 and TRBJ2-7, with D perhaps matching TRBD2 (6 bases). This CDR3 comprises 12 residues. Trimming removed 0 bases at V and 6 bases at J, with 7 bases between. Germline CDR1 reads SGHRS; CDR2 reads YFSETQ. CDR3 protein: CASSLEGGEQYF. The CDR3, as DNA: TGCGCCAGCAGCTTGGAGGGAGGCGAGCAGTACTTC.

The V gene is TRBV30, the J gene TRBJ1-2; D not certain. The CDR3 totals 11 residues. CDR1 GTSNPN and CDR2 SVGIG come from the germline V gene (reference sequence). V was shortened by 5 bases and J by 2 bases, with 6 bases between the two germline ends. The CDR3 bases are TGTGCCTGGGAAGAGAACTATGGCTACACCTTC. As protein: CAWEENYGYTF. The entire variable domain, with the rest obtained from reference TRBV30 and TRBJ1-2, is as follows: SQTIHQWPATLVQPVGSPLSLECTVEGTSNPNLYWYRQAAGRGLQLLFYSVGIGQISSEVPQNLSASRPQDRQFILSSKKLLLSDSGFYLCAWEENYGYTFGSGTRLTVV.

The chain joins TRBV27 to TRBJ2-3; D may be TRBD2 (6 bases). This CDR3 spans 13 amino acids. Germline V CDR1 and CDR2: MNHEY, SMNVEV (reference sequence). The V and J ends lost 8 bases and 0 bases respectively, with 9 bases between them. The CDR3 region has the DNA TGTGCCAGCTGGGAGGACAGCACAGATACGCAGTATTTT. Translated: CASWEDSTDTQYF.

The rearrangement uses TRBV6-1 and TRBJ1-6; D not resolved. CDR1 is MNHNS, CDR2 SASEGT, per germline. This CDR3 spans 16 amino acids. V lost 6 bases to trimming and J lost 7 bases, with 19 bases between them. CDR3 bases: TGTGCCAGCAGAGAACTGGAGGGAACTCGAAATTCACCCCTCCACTTT. Encoded protein: CASRELEGTRNSPLHF.

The J gene is TRBJ2-1, the V gene TRBV9; 15 bases agree with TRBD2. The CDR3 is 19 residues long. CDR1 and CDR2 from the germline V gene are SGDLS and YYNGEE. J lost 1 base, V lost 1 base, and 6 bases had no gene match. CDR3 sequence: CASSVYPGLAGGSYNEQFF. The CDR3, as DNA: TGTGCCAGCAGCGTATACCCGGGACTAGCGGGAGGATCCTACAATGAGCAGTTCTTC.

The chain combines TRBV5-1 with TRBJ1-2, with D tentatively TRBD1 (5 bases). The CDR3 runs to 16 residues. CDR1 is SGHRS and CDR2 is YFSETQ in the germline V gene. Trimming removed 7 bases from V and 2 bases from J, with 21 bases in between. In nucleotides, the CDR3 is TGCGCCAGCGCCCCCAGTACAGGTCTTGACAACTATGGCTACACCTTC. Amino acids: CASAPSTGLDNYGYTF.

V gene TRBV15 combines with J gene TRBJ2-3, with 8 bases fitting TRBD2. Per germline, CDR1 LNHNV and CDR2 YYDKDF (reference sequence). This CDR3 has 15 amino acids. The V gene end was trimmed by 3 bases and the J gene end by 2 bases; junction bases not matched to a gene: 4. CDR3: CATSREAGATDTQYF. CDR3 DNA: TGTGCCACCAGCAGGGAAGCGGGAGCCACAGATACGCAGTATTTT.